What follows are 18 T cell receptor beta chains derived from one specimen sequenced in a study of blood T cells in healthy people across ages. With a J-beta primer mix and a sample-barcoded 5' primer, a second PCR ran about 7 to 12 cycles. TCRdb analysed the 5' RACE reads with MiXCR anew, one entry per CDR3 protein. Among 550,000 to 600,000 distinct CDR3 sequences listed, around 48% were seen once. Specimen: blood. The receptors shown here come from a man aged 80 or over in good health.

This clonotype has a handful of counts. The V call is TRBV20-1, the J call TRBJ1-1; 7 bases match TRBD1. Germline V gives CDR1 DFQATT, CDR2 SNEGSKA (reference sequence). V shed 4 bases and J 2 bases; nucleotides not matched to a gene: 4. This CDR3 is built from 13 residues. The CDR3 DNA is TGCAGTGCTACGCCAGGGGGTAACACTGAAGCTTTCTTT. This codes for CSATPGGNTEAFF.

This chain links TRBV2 with TRBJ2-5; 12 positions match TRBD2. The CDR3 runs 15 residues. The ends lost 5 bases at V and 5 bases at J; junction bases unmatched: 6. CDR1 is SNHLY, CDR2 FYNNEI, per germline. DNA of the CDR3: TGTGCCAGCAGTTCGACTAGCGGGAGAGGGGAGACCCAGTACTTC. This codes for CASSSTSGRGETQYF.

This clonotype was observed a few times. The chain carries TRBV11-1 and TRBJ2-1; 7 bases are a match to TRBD2. The CDR3 sequence is 17 residues long. After removal of 4 bases from V and 7 bases from J, the junction contained 16 bases not matched to a gene. Germline V gives CDR1 SGHAT, CDR2 FQDESV (reference sequence). CDR3: CASSSRLGGGQLNEQFF. CDR3 sequence (DNA): TGTGCCAGCAGCTCCCGATTGGGGGGAGGGCAGCTAAATGAGCAGTTCTTC.

This chain links TRBV7-2 with TRBJ1-1; D remains ambiguous. The V end lost 2 bases, the J end lost 3 bases, and 13 bases lay between the germline ends. The germline V gene has CDR1 SGHTA and CDR2 FQGNSA. The CDR3 sequence is 15 residues long. The CDR3 DNA reads TGTGCCAGCAGCTTATCAGAGGAAATCCACACTGAAGCTTTCTTT. Residues: CASSLSEEIHTEAFF.

This clonotype has a handful of counts. This chain links TRBV20-1 with TRBJ2-1, with 11 bases matching TRBD2. The CDR3 is 14 residues long. J gave up 11 bases and V 1 base, and 7 bases lay outside the gene matches. Per the germline V gene, CDR1 is DFQATT and CDR2 is SNEGSKA (reference sequence). The CDR3 protein is CSARVGTSGRKQFF. CDR3 bases: TGCAGTGCTAGAGTAGGGACTAGCGGCCGCAAGCAGTTCTTC.

J is TRBJ2-7 and V is TRBV20-1, with D perhaps TRBD1 (5 bases). The germline gives CDR1 DFQATT, CDR2 SNEGSKA (reference sequence). V shed 3 bases and J shed 6 bases, with 15 bases lying between them. The CDR3 has 13 residues. The CDR3 protein is CSASPSSGPEQYF. The DNA of the CDR3 is TGCAGTGCTAGCCCCTCATCAGGGCCCGAGCAGTACTTC.

In regard to this clonotype: At one boundary the junction diverges from the germline segment, which might be a read error. CDR3 residues: CTSSQQGTNTEAFF. The CDR3 nucleotides read TGTACCAGCAGCCAACAGGGTACGAACACTGAAGCTTTCTTT. The gene calls are TRBV4-2 and TRBJ1-1; possible D gene TRBD1, 6 bases. CDR3 length: 14 residues. Germline V gene lookup returns CDR1 LGHNA and CDR2 YNFKEQ.

The V gene is TRBV7-2, the J gene TRBJ1-4; TRBD1 matches 10 bases. The CDR3 runs to 14 residues. Germline V gene lookup returns CDR1 SGHTA and CDR2 FQGNSA. The V segment lost 8 bases and the J segment 8 bases; nucleotides outside the gene matches: 8. CDR3 amino acids: CASGRDRGGEKLFF. The CDR3 DNA reads as TGTGCCAGCGGGAGGGACAGGGGAGGGGAAAAACTGTTTTTT.

This sequence joins TRBV20-1 and TRBJ2-1; possibly TRBD2 for D (6 bases). CDR1 DFQATT and CDR2 SNEGSKA come from the germline V gene (reference sequence). V was trimmed by 3 bases and J by 5 bases, leaving 11 bases between them. The CDR3 has 13 residues. In DNA form, the CDR3 reads TGCAGTGCTAGCGGGAGCTACGACAATGAGCAGTTCTTC. It yields the protein CSASGSYDNEQFF.

This clonotype was seen a handful of times. A much larger clone lies a single base off, so this may be a read error. The chain uses TRBV15 and TRBJ2-1; tentative D call: TRBD2 (6 bases). With the DNA end fitting TRBJ2-7 better, the J assignment may be wrong. The CDR3 totals 19 residues. Germline assignment: CDR1 LNHNV and CDR2 YYDKDF (reference sequence). The CDR3 region has the DNA TGTGCCACCAGCAGAGAATGGGGGAGGAGGGCTAGCTCCTACAATGAGCAGTACTTC. Translated, it gives CATSREWGRRASSYNEQYF.

This chain connects TRBV2 to TRBJ1-2, with 9 bases aligning to TRBD1. The CDR3 totals 14 residues. CDR1 and CDR2 from the germline V gene are SNHLY and FYNNEI. The junction had 6 bases not matched to a gene; V was cut back by 2 bases and J by 8 bases. CDR3 sequence: CASSETGGVQGYTF. CDR3 bases: TGTGCCAGCAGTGAAACAGGGGGCGTTCAGGGCTACACCTTC.

Only one count was recorded for this clonotype. This chain uses TRBV7-9 with TRBJ2-5; D is perhaps TRBD2 (6 bases). Germline V gene data show CDR1 as SEHNR and CDR2 as FQNEAQ (reference sequence). The length of the CDR3 is 15 residues. V lost 1 base and J 11 bases, leaving 20 bases between the germline ends. CDR3 bases: TGTGCCAGCAGCTTAGTGGGCCGGGGGATTGGGGAGCAGTACTTC. It is translated as CASSLVGRGIGEQYF.

This clonotype was counted a few times. The DNA for the CDR3 is TGCGCCAGCAGCCACCCGGGACTAGAGGGTGTGGAGCAGTTCTTC. It translates to CASSHPGLEGVEQFF. This chain connects TRBV5-1 to TRBJ2-1; TRBD2 matches 8 bases. Germline V CDR1 and CDR2: SGHRS, YFSETQ. This CDR3 contains 15 residues. After removal of 4 bases from V and 10 bases from J, the junction contained 13 bases not matched to a gene.

The chain couples TRBV29-1 to TRBJ2-5, with D hard to call. This CDR3 has 11 residues. The ends were cut back, 7 bases at V and 5 bases at J, with 11 bases in the middle. CDR1 SQVTM and CDR2 ANQGSEA come from the germline V gene. The CDR3 is CSAGARETQYF. The CDR3 coding sequence is TGCAGCGCAGGTGCTAGGGAGACCCAGTACTTC.

The rearrangement joins TRBV7-9 to TRBJ2-3; D perhaps matches TRBD1 (6 bases). The germline V and J ends were trimmed by 5 bases and 3 bases, with 18 bases remaining between them. The CDR3 sequence is 16 residues long. Per the germline V gene, CDR1 is SEHNR and CDR2 is FQNEAQ (reference sequence). The chain's CDR3 is CASSRTVTSSTDTQYF. CDR3 DNA: TGTGCCAGCAGCCGGACAGTCACCTCTAGTACAGATACGCAGTATTTT.

The rearrangement uses TRBV29-1 and TRBJ1-1; possibly TRBD1 for D (5 bases). The V gene's germline CDR1 is SQVTM and CDR2 ANQGSEA. The V and J ends lost 3 bases and 7 bases respectively, with 12 bases between them. The CDR3 is made up of 12 amino acids. This CDR3 reads CSVEGPLNEAFF. In nucleotides, the CDR3 is TGCAGCGTTGAGGGGCCGCTGAATGAAGCTTTCTTT.

This clonotype came up many times. V and J are TRBV6-6 and TRBJ2-7, with 8 nucleotides matching TRBD2. The CDR3 is made up of 17 amino acids. Losses at the gene ends were 0 bases for V and 3 bases for J; bases not matched to a gene: 10. Germline V gene data show CDR1 as MNHNY and CDR2 as SVGAGI (reference sequence). The DNA for the CDR3 is TGTGCCAGCAGTTACTCGAGCGGGAGAGGGAGGGTCTACGAGCAGTACTTC. Its translation is CASSYSSGRGRVYEQYF.

This clonotype was found a few times. Given a much more abundant clone one base away, this may be a read error. The gene calls are TRBV6-6 and TRBJ2-5, with D tentatively TRBD2 (5 bases). Germline CDR1 is MNHNY and CDR2 is SVGAGI (reference sequence). This CDR3 is built from 13 residues. V was clipped by 2 bases and J by 11 bases, with 15 bases between them. CDR3 sequence reads: CASSYDGNHEQYF. The CDR3, as DNA: TGTGCCAGCAGTTACGACGGGAACCATGAGCAGTACTTC.